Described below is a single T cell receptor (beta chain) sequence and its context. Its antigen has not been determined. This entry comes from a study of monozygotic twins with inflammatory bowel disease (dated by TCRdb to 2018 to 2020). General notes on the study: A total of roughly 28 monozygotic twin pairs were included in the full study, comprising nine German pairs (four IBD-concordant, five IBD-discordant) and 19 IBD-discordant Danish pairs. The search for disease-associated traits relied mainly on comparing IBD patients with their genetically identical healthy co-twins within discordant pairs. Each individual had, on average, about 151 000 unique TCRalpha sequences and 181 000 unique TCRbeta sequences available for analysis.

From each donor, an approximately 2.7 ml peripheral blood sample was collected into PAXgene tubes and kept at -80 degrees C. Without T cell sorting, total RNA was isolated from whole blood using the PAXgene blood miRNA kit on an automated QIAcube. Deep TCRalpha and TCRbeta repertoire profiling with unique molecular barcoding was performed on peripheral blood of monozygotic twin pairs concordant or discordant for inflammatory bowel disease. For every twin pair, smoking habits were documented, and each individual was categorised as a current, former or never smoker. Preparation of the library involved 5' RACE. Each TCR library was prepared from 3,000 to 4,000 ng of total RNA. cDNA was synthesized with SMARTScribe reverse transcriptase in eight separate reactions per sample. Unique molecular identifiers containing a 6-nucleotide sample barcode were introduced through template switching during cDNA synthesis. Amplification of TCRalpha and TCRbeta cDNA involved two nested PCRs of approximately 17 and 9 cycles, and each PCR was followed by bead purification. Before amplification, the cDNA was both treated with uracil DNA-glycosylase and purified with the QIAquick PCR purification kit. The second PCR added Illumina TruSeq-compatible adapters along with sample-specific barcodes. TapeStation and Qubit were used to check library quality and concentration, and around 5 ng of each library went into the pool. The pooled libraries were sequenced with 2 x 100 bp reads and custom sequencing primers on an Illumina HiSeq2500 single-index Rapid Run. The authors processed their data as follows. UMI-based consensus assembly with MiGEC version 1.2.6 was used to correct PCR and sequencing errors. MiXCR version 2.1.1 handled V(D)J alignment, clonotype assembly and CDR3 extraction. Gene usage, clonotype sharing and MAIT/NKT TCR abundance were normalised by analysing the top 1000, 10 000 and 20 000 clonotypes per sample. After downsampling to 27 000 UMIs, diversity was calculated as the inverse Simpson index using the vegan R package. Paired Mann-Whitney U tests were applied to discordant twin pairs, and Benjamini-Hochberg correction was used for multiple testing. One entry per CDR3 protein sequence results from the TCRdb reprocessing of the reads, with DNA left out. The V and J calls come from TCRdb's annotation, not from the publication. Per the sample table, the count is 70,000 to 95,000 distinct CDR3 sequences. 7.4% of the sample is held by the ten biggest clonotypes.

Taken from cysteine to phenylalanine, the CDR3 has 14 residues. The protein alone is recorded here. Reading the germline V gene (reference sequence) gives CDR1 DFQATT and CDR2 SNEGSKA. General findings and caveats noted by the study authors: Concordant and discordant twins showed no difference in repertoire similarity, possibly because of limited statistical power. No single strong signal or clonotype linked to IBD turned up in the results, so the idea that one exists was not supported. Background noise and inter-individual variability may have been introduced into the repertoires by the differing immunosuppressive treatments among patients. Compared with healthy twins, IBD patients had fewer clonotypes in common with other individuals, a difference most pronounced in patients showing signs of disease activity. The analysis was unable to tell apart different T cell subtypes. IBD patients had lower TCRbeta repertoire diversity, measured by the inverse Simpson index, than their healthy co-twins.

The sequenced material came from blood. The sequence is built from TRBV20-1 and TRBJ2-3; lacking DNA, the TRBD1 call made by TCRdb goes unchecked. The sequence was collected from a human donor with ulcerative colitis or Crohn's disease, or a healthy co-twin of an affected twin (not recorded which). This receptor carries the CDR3 CSARRGGAPDTQYF.